This T cell receptor (beta chain) was documented in a study of blood T cell repertoires in COVID-19. The wider study: Some COVID-19 samples were acute and others convalescent; all came from the United States, Italy and Spain.

V lost 2 bases, J lost 6 bases, and 7 bases stayed unmatched. Germline loops: CDR1 MNHNS, CDR2 SASEGT. This CDR3 is 16 amino acids long. Original analysis: Estimated nucleated cell counts came from reference gene primer amplification. Sequenced by immunoSEQ multiplex PCR; TCRdb stores in-frame clones only, minus some. V and J calls and clone size are given by that table; D and trimming were obtained from the DNA. Of more than 150,000 clones in the sample, more than 85% were seen once. This clonotype was sampled from a man aged 50-60 years with acute or convalescent COVID-19. The specimen sequenced was peripheral blood. The V gene is TRBV6-1, the J gene TRBJ2-5, with TRBD2 matching over 12 bases. CDR3 coding DNA: TGTGCCAGCAGTGAACTAGCGGGGGGGTTAGGGAAGACCCAGTACTTC. Protein product: CASSELAGGLGKTQYF.